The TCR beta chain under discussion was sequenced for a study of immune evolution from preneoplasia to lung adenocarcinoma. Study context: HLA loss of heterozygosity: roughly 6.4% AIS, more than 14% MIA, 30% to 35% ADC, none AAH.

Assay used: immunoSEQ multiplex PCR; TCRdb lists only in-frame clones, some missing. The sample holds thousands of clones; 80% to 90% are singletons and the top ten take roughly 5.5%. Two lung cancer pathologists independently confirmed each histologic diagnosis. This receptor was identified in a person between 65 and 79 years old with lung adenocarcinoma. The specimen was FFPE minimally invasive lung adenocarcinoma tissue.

The CDR3 sequence: CASSFGDLKNTEAFF. The CDR3 nucleotides are TGTGCCAGCAGCTTTGGGGATTTGAAGAACACTGAAGCTTTCTTT. The chain uses TRBV11-2 and TRBJ1-1; no firm D call. V dropped 3 bases and J dropped 1 base, with 12 bases sitting between them. The V gene's germline CDR1 is SGHAT and CDR2 FQNNGV. This CDR3 spans 15 amino acids.